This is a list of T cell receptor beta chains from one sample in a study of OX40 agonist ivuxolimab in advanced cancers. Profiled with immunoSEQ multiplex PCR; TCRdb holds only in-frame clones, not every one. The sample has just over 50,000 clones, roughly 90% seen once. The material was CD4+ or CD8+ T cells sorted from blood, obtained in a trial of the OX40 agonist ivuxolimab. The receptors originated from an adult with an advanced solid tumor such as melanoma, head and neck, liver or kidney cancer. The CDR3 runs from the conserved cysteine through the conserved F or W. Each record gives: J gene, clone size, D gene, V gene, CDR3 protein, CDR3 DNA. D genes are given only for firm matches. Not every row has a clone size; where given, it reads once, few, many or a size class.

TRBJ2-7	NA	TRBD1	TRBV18	CASSPGTGIDEQYF	TGTGCCAGCTCCCCCGGGACAGGGATTGACGAGCAGTACTTC
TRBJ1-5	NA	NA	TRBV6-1	CASSETLIQPQHF	TGTGCCAGCAGTGAAACGTTGATTCAGCCCCAGCATTTT
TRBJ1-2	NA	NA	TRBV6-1	CASSENPDYGYTF	TGTGCCAGCAGTGAAAATCCGGACTATGGCTACACCTTC
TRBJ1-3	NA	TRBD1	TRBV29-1	CSVETGQGSGNTIYF	TGCAGCGTTGAAACGGGACAGGGTTCTGGAAACACCATATATTTT
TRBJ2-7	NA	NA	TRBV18	CASSPTDYEQYF	TGTGCCAGCTCACCAACGGACTACGAGCAGTACTTC
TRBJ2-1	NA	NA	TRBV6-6	CASSYGRGYNEQFF	TGTGCCAGCAGTTACGGTAGGGGTTACAATGAGCAGTTCTTC
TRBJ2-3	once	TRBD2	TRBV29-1	CSVEGLAGVKGDTQYF	TGCAGCGTTGAGGGACTAGCGGGAGTTAAGGGGGATACGCAGTATTTT
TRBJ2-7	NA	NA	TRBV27	CASSSPSASYEQYF	TGTGCCAGCAGTTCCCCTTCAGCGAGCTACGAGCAGTACTTC
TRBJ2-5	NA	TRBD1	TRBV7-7	CASSPVPGQGGTTQYF	TGTGCTAGCAGCCCTGTGCCGGGACAGGGGGGTACGACCCAGTACTTC
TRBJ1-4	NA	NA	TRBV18	CASSPQATNEKLFF	TGTGCCAGCTCACCACAGGCAACTAATGAAAAACTGTTTTTT
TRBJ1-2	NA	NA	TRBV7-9	CASSSTGGYGYTF	TGTGCCAGCAGTTCTACAGGCGGATATGGCTACACCTTC
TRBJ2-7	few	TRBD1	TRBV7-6	CASSFRTGYEQYF	TGTGCCAGCAGCTTTCGGACAGGCTACGAGCAGTACTTC
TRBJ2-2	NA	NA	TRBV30	CAWSRETGRELFF	TGTGCCTGGAGTAGGGAGACAGGAAGGGAGCTGTTTTTT
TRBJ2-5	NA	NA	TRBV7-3	CASSLNPAGETQYF	TGTGCCAGCAGCTTAAATCCAGCAGGGGAGACCCAGTACTTC
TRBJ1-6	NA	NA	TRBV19	CASSPNRVNSPLHF	TGTGCCAGTAGTCCCAACAGGGTTAATTCACCCCTCCACTTT
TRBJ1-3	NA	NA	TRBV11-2	CASSLVVHPGVGNTIYF	TGTGCCAGCAGCTTAGTAGTTCACCCCGGGGTTGGAAACACCATATATTTT
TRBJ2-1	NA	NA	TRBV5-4	CASSPLQGGNEQFF	TGTGCCAGCAGCCCGCTCCAGGGGGGCAATGAGCAGTTCTTC
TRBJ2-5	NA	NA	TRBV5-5	CASSLTGETQYF	TGTGCCAGCAGCTTGACAGGAGAGACCCAGTACTTC
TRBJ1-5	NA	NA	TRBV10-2	CASTLGGRDQPQHF	TGCGCCAGCACCCTCGGGGGGCGAGATCAGCCCCAGCATTTT
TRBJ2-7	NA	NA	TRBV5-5	CASSLSRERAYEQYF	TGTGCCAGCAGCTTGTCCCGCGAACGGGCCTACGAGCAGTACTTC
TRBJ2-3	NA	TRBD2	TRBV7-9	CASNTLSGEDTQYF	TGTGCCAGCAACACCCTAAGCGGGGAGGATACGCAGTATTTT
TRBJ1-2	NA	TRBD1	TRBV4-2	CASSQEDRRSGGYTF	TGTGCCAGCAGCCAAGAGGACAGGAGGAGTGGTGGCTACACCTTC
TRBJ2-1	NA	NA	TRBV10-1	CASGTTYNEQFF	TGCGCCAGCGGGACCACCTACAATGAGCAGTTCTTC
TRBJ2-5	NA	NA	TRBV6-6	CASSYSKETQYF	TGTGCCAGCAGTTACTCGAAGGAGACCCAGTACTTC
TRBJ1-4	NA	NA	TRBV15	CATNPYGVDEKLFF	TGTGCCACCAACCCGTACGGCGTCGATGAAAAACTGTTTTTT
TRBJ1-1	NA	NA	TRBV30	CAWSAWGASEAFF	TGTGCCTGGAGTGCGTGGGGGGCGTCTGAAGCTTTCTTT
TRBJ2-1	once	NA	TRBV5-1	CASSLAGGPLDEQFF	TGCGCCAGCAGCTTGGCCGGGGGACCTTTGGATGAGCAGTTCTTC
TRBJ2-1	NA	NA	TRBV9	CASSAENNEQFF	TGTGCCAGCAGCGCGGAGAACAATGAGCAGTTCTTC
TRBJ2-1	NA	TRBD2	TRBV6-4	CASSPIAGSYNEQFF	TGTGCCAGCAGTCCCATAGCGGGCTCCTACAATGAGCAGTTCTTC
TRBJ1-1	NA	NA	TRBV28	CASSSGVGNTEAFF	TGTGCCAGCAGTTCAGGGGTGGGGAACACTGAAGCTTTCTTT
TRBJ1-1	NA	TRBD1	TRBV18	CASSRQGANTEAFF	TGTGCCAGCTCCCGACAGGGGGCGAACACTGAAGCTTTCTTT
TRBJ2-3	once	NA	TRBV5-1	CASSFGSSGTDTQYF	TGCGCCAGCAGCTTCGGCTCTAGCGGCACAGATACGCAGTATTTT
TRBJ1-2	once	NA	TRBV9	CASSVEDGYGYTF	TGTGCCAGCAGCGTAGAAGACGGCTATGGCTACACCTTC
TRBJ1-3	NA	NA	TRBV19	CASSNVREEGNTIYF	TGTGCCAGTAGTAATGTCAGGGAAGAAGGAAACACCATATATTTT
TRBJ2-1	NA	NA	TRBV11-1	CASSLLEGSYNEQFF	TGTGCCAGCAGCTTACTTGAGGGCTCCTACAATGAGCAGTTCTTC
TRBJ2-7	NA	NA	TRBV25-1	CPTSATGTYEQYF	TGTCCAACCTCAGCCACGGGCACCTACGAGCAGTACTTC
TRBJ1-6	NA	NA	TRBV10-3	CAIRFTGNSPLHF	TGTGCCATCAGATTTACAGGGAATTCACCCCTCCACTTT
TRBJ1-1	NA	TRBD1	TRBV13	CASRRIGQGRGAFF	TGTGCCAGCAGACGGATCGGACAGGGGCGAGGAGCTTTCTTT
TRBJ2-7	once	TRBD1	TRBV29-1	CSLSQGQGFEQYF	TGCAGCCTCTCCCAGGGACAGGGTTTCGAGCAGTACTTC
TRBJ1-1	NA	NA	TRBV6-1	CATELTVNTEAFF	TGTGCCACCGAGCTTACAGTGAACACTGAAGCTTTCTTT
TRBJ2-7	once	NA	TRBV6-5	CASSEYYEQYF	TGTGCCAGCAGTGAATATTACGAGCAGTACTTC
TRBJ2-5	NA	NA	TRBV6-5	CASGVPETQYF	TGTGCCAGCGGGGTCCCAGAGACCCAGTACTTC
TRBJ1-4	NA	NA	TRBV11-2	CASSLWRVGEKLFF	TGTGCCAGCAGCTTATGGCGGGTGGGGGAAAAACTGTTTTTT
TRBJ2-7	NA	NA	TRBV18	CASGPEGSLYEQYF	TGTGCCAGCGGGCCGGAGGGATCCCTTTACGAGCAGTACTTC
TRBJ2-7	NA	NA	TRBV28	CASRPTGRTYEQYF	TGTGCCAGCAGGCCTACGGGAAGAACCTACGAGCAGTACTTC
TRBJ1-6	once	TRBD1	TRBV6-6	CASSDPGQGVSPLHF	TGTGCCAGCAGCGATCCGGGACAGGGGGTTTCACCCCTCCACTTT
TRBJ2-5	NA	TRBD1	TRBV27	CASSSSKGAQTETQYF	TGTGCCAGCAGCTCCAGTAAGGGGGCGCAGACGGAGACCCAGTACTTC
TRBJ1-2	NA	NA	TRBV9	CASSVAGSGGYGYTF	TGTGCCAGCAGCGTAGCCGGCAGCGGTGGCTATGGCTACACCTTC
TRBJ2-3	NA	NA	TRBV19	CASVDRTNTDTQYF	TGTGCCAGTGTGGACAGGACTAACACAGATACGCAGTATTTT
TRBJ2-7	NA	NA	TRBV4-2	CASSQADEQYF	TGTGCCAGCAGCCAAGCGGACGAGCAGTACTTC
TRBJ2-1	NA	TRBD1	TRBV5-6	CASSPKDRVLFEQFF	TGTGCCAGCAGCCCGAAGGACAGGGTGCTCTTTGAGCAGTTCTTC
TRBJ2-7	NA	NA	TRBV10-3	CAITQGPRHNYEQYF	TGTGCCATCACCCAGGGACCGAGACATAATTACGAGCAGTACTTC
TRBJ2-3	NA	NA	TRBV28	CASSLVADTQYF	TGTGCCAGCAGTTTAGTTGCAGATACGCAGTATTTT
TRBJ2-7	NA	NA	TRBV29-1	CSVGGRSPYEQYF	TGCAGCGTTGGTGGGCGGTCACCCTACGAGCAGTACTTC
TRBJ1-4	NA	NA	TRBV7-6	CASSLGAVNEKLFF	TGTGCCAGCAGCTTAGGGGCAGTGAATGAAAAACTGTTTTTT